This T cell receptor beta chain comes out of a study of CD8 T cells in Susac syndrome. Findings and limits, study-wide: As acknowledged by the study, its TCR sequencing and HLA analysis included a relatively small number of individuals.

Turning to this clonotype: Its antigen is currently unknown.

Deletions cut 6 bases from V and 0 bases from J, with 11 bases between. The CDR3 runs 14 residues. Germline assignment: CDR1 SGHDN and CDR2 FVKESK. Random hexamers were used to reverse transcribe roughly 0.45 to 1 ug of RNA. The immunoSEQ assay covered 54 Vbeta and 13 Jbeta segments for CDR3. TCRdb processed the immunoSEQ multiplex PCR reads anew with MiXCR; each CDR3 protein has one entry. The data show 160,000 or so distinct CDR3 sequences, roughly 95% seen once. Healthy donors were controls matched for age and sex. The rearrangement joins TRBV14 to TRBJ1-1; the D gene is possibly TRBD1 (6 bases). The receptor was derived from a human donor in good health. Sequenced sample: CD4+ T cells from PBMCs. CDR3 DNA: TGTGCCAGCAGGCAAACAGGGTTGAACACTGAAGCTTTCTTT. Translating it yields CASRQTGLNTEAFF.